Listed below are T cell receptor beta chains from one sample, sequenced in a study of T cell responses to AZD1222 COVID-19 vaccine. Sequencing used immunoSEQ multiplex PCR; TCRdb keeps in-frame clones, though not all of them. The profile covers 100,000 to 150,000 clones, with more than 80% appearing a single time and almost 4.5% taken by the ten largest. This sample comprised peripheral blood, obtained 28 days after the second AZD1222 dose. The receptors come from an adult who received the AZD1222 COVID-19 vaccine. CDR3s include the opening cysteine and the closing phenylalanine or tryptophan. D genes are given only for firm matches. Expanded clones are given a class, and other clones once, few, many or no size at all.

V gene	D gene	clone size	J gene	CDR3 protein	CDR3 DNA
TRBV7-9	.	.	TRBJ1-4	CASSLTRDEKLFF	TGTGCCAGCAGCTTAACCAGGGACGAAAAACTGTTTTTT
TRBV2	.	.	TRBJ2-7	CVQPRQGSGYEQYF	TGTGTCCAGCCTCGTCAGGGTTCTGGGTACGAGCAGTACTTC
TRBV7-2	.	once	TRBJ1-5	CASSLEGRDNQPQHF	TGTGCCAGCAGCTTAGAGGGAAGGGACAATCAGCCCCAGCATTTT
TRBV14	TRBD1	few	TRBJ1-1	CASSRKTGITEAFF	TGTGCCAGCAGCCGCAAGACAGGGATCACTGAAGCTTTCTTT
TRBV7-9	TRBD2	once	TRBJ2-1	CASSLATSRELF	TGTGCCAGCAGCTTAGCGACTAGCCGGGAGCTCTTC
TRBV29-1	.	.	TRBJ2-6	CSVSHGNSGANVLTF	TGCAGCGTTTCGCACGGAAACTCTGGGGCCAACGTCCTGACTTTC
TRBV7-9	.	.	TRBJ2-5	CASSPPGQETQYF	TGTGCCAGCAGCCCACCGGGACAAGAGACCCAGTACTTC
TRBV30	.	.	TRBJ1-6	CAWSVGPNNSPLHF	TGTGCCTGGAGTGTGGGACCTAATAATTCACCCCTCCACTTT
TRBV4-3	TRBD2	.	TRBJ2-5	CASSQDYLAGGGTQYF	TGCGCCAGCAGCCAAGATTACCTAGCGGGAGGGGGGACCCAGTACTTC
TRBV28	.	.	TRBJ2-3	CASSLRADTQYF	TGTGCCAGCAGTTTGAGGGCAGATACGCAGTATTTT
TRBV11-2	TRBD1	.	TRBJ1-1	CASSFGTDTSEAFF	TGTGCCAGCAGCTTCGGGACAGATACATCTGAAGCTTTCTTT
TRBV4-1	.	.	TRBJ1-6	CASSQAMGRAGTRFSPLHF	TGCGCCAGCAGCCAAGCCATGGGGAGGGCCGGGACCAGATTTTCACCCCTCCACTTT
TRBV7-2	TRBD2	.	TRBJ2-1	CASRVAGSSYNEQFF	TGTGCCAGCAGGGTAGCGGGGAGCTCCTACAATGAGCAGTTCTTC
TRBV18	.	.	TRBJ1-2	CASSRQVRGYTF	TGTGCCAGCTCCCGCCAAGTCCGGGGCTACACCTTC
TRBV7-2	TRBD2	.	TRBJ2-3	CASSLELSGGADTQYF	TGTGCCAGCAGCTTAGAGTTAAGTGGGGGGGCAGATACGCAGTATTTT
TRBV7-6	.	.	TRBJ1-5	CASSQGPEGNQPQHF	TGTGCCAGCAGCCAGGGACCCGAAGGCAATCAGCCCCAGCATTTT
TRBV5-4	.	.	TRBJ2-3	CASRFGAGDTQYF	TGTGCCAGCAGGTTCGGGGCGGGAGATACGCAGTATTTT
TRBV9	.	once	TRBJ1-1	CASSYRPENLNTEAFF	TGTGCCAGCAGCTATAGGCCCGAAAACTTGAACACTGAAGCTTTCTTT
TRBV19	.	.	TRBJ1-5	CASSIERDQPQHF	TGTGCCAGTAGTATTGAGAGAGATCAGCCCCAGCATTTT
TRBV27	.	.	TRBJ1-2	CASSFAAGQLYGYTF	TGTGCCAGCAGTTTTGCAGCCGGACAGCTCTATGGCTACACCTTC
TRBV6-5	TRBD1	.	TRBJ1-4	CASKTGATGSEKLFF	TGTGCCAGCAAGACAGGGGCCACCGGTAGTGAAAAACTGTTTTTT
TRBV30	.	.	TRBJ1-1	CAWSQTVMNTEAFF	TGTGCCTGGAGCCAGACAGTAATGAACACTGAAGCTTTCTTT
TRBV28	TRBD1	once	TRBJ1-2	CASSLLPGQGGGYTF	TGTGCCAGCAGTTTACTACCGGGACAGGGAGGTGGCTACACCTTC
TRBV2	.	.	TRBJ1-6	CASGNTGQGENSPLHF	TGTGCCAGCGGAAACACAGGACAAGGGGAGAATTCACCCCTCCACTTT
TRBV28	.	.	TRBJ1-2	CASSPTGTYGYTF	TGTGCCAGCAGTCCCACAGGGACCTATGGCTACACCTTC
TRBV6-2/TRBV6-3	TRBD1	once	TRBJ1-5	CASSYWTGRNSNQPQHF	TGTGCCAGCAGTTACTGGACAGGGCGGAATAGCAATCAGCCCCAGCATTTT
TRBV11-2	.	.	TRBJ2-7	CASSLGASTYEQYF	TGTGCCAGCAGCTTAGGTGCTTCCACCTACGAGCAGTACTTC
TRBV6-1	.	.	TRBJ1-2	CASSESGGSGGYTF	TGTGCCAGCAGTGAATCTGGCGGTAGCGGTGGCTACACCTTC
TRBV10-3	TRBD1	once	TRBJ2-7	CAISPDRSSYEQYF	TGTGCCATCAGCCCGGACAGGAGCTCCTACGAGCAGTACTTC